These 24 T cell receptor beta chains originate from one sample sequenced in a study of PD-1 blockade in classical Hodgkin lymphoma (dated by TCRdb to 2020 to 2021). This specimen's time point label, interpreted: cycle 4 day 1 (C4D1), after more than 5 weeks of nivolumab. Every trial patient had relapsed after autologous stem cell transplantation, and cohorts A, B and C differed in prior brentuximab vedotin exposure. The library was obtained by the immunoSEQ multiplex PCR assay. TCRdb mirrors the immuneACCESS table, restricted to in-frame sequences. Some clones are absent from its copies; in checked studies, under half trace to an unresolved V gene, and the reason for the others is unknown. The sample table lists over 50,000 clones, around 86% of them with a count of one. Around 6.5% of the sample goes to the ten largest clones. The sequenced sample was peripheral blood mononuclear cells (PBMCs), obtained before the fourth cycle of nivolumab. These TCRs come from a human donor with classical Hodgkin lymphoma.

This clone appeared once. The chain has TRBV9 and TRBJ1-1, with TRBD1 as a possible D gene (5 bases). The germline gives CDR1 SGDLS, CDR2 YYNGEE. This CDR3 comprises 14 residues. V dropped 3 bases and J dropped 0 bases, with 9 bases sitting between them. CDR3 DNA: TGTGCCAGCAGCGGAAGACAGATGAACACTGAAGCTTTCTTT. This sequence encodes CASSGRQMNTEAFF. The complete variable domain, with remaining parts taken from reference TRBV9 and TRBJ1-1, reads DSGVTQTPKHLITATGQRVTLRCSPRSGDLSVYWYQQSLDQGLQFLIQYYNGEERAKGNILERFSAQQFPDLHSELNLSSLELGDSALYFCASSGRQMNTEAFFGQGTRLTVV.

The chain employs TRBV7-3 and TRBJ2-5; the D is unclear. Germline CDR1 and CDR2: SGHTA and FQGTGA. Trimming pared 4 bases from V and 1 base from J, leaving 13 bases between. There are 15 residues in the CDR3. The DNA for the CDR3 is TGTGCCAGCAGCTGGGGTGGGCAGACCCAAGAGACCCAGTACTTC. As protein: CASSWGGQTQETQYF.

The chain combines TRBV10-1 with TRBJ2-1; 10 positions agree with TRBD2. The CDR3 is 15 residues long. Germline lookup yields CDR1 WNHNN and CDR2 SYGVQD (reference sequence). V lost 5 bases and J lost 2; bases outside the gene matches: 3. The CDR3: CASSKGLAPYNEQFF. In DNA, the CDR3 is TGCGCCAGCAGTAAGGGACTAGCGCCCTACAATGAGCAGTTCTTC.

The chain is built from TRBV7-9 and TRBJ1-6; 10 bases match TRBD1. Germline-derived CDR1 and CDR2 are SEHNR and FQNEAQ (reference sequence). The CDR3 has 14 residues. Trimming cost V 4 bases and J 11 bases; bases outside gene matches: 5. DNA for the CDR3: TGTGCCAGCAGCTCGGGACAGGGGAAACCACCCCTCCACTTT. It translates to CASSSGQGKPPLHF.

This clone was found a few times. CDR3 sequence: CASGLYTSGNTGELFF. The CDR3 DNA is TGTGCTAGTGGTTTGTACACTAGCGGGAACACCGGGGAGCTGTTTTTT. The V gene is TRBV12-5, the J gene TRBJ2-2; 8 nucleotides align to TRBD2. Germline V CDR1 and CDR2: LGHNT, FRNRAP. This CDR3 comprises 16 residues. The V segment lost 2 bases and the J segment 1 base; nucleotides outside the gene matches: 3.

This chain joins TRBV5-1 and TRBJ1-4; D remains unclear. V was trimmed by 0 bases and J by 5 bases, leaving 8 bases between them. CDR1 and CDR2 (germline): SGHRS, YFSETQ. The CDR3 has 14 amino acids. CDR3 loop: CASSLGPENEKLFF. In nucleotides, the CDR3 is TGCGCCAGCAGCTTGGGGCCCGAGAATGAAAAACTGTTTTTT. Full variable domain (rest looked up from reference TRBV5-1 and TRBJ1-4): KAGVTQTPRYLIKTRGQQVTLSCSPISGHRSVSWYQQTPGQGLQFLFEYFSETQRNKGNFPGRFSGRQFSNSRSEMNVSTLELGDSALYLCASSLGPENEKLFFGSGTQLSVL.

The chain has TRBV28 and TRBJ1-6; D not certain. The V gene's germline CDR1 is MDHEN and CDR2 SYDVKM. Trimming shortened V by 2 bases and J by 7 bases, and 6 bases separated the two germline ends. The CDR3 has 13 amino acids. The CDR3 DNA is TGTGCCAGCAGTTTACACAGAAATTCACCCCTCCACTTT. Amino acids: CASSLHRNSPLHF.

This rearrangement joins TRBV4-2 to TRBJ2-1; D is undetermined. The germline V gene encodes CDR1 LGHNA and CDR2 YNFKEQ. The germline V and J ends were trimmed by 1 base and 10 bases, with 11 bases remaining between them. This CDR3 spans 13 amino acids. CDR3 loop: CASSQGDAKEQFF. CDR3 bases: TGTGCCAGCAGCCAAGGTGATGCGAAGGAGCAGTTCTTC.

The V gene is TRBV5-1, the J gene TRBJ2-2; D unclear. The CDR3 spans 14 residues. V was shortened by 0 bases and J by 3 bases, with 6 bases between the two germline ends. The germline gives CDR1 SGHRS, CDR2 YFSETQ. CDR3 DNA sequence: TGCGCCAGCAGCTTGGACGGCTACACCGGGGAGCTGTTTTTT. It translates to CASSLDGYTGELFF.

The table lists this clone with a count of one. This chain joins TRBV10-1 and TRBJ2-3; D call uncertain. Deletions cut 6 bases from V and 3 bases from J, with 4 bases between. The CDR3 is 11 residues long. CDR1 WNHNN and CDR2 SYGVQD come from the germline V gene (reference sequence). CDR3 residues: CASSSTDTQYF. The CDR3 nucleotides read TGCGCCAGCAGCTCAACAGATACGCAGTATTTT.

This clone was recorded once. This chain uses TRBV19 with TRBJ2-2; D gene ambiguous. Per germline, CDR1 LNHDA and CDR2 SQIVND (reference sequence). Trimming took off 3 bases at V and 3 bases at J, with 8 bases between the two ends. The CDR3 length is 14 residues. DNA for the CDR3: TGTGCCAGTAGTATTGACAAATACACCGGGGAGCTGTTTTTT. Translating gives CASSIDKYTGELFF.

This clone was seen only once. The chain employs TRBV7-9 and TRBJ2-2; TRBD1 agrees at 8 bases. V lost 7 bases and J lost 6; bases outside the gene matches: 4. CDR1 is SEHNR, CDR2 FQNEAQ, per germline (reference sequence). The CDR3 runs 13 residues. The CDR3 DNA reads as TGTGCCAGCATCGAGACAGGGGCCGGGGAGCTGTTTTTT. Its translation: CASIETGAGELFF.

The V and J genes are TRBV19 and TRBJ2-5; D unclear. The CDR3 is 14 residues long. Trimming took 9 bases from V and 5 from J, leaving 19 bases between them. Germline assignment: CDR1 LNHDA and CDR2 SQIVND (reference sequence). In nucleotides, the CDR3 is TGTGCCAGCAAGACGACATTCCTGGGGGAGACCCAGTACTTC. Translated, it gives CASKTTFLGETQYF.

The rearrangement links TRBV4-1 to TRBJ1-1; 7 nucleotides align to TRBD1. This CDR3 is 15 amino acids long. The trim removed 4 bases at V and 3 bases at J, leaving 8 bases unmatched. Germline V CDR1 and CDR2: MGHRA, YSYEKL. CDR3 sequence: CASSLDEGAYTEAFF. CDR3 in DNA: TGCGCCAGCAGCCTAGACGAGGGGGCTTACACTGAAGCTTTCTTT.

CDR3 region: CASSPLGQGAGEQYF. The CDR3, as DNA: TGTGCCAGCTCACCATTGGGCCAGGGGGCAGGCGAGCAGTACTTC. The V call is TRBV18, the J call TRBJ2-7, with 8 positions matching TRBD1. CDR1 and CDR2 (germline): KGHSH, LQKENI. This CDR3 spans 15 amino acids. The J segment lost 6 bases and the V segment lost 2 bases, leaving 9 bases of the junction unmatched.

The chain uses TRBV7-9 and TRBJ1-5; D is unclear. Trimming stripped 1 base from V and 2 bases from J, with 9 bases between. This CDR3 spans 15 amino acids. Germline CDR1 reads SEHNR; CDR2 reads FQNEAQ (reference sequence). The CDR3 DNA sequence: TGTGCCAGCAGCTTAGAGGCAGGTGGCAATCAGCCCCAGCATTTT. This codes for CASSLEAGGNQPQHF. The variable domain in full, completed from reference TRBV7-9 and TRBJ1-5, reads DTGVSQNPRHKITKRGQNVTFRCDPISEHNRLYWYRQTLGQGPEFLTYFQNEAQLEKSRLLSDRFSAERPKGSFSTLEIQRTEQGDSAMYLCASSLEAGGNQPQHFGDGTRLSIL.

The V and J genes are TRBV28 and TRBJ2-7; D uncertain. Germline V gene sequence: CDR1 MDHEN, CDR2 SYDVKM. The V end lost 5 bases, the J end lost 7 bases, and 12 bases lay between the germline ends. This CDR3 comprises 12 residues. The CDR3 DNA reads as TGTGCCAGCAGTCCCCTGGGTGGGGAGCAGTACTTC. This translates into CASSPLGGEQYF.

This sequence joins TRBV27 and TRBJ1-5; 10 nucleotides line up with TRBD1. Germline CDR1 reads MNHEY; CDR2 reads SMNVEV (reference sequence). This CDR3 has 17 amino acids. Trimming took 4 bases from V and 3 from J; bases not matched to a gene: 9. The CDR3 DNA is TGTGCCAGCAGTTCGCGGCAGACAGGGGGCTTCAATCAGCCCCAGCATTTT. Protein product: CASSSRQTGGFNQPQHF.

CDR3 nucleotide sequence: TGCAGCGTTGAATGGTCTTATACGCAGTATTTT. It codes for CSVEWSYTQYF. The chain links TRBV29-1 to TRBJ2-3; D not certain. Germline V gene sequence: CDR1 SQVTM, CDR2 ANQGSEA. V was trimmed by 2 bases and J by 7 bases, leaving 7 bases between them. This CDR3 contains 11 residues.

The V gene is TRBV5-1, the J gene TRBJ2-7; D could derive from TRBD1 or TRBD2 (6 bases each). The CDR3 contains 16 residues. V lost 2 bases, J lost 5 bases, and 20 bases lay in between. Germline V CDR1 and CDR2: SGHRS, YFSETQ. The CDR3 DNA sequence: TGCGCCAGCAGCTTAGGGGGAGGAGCGGGTGGAAACGAGCAGTACTTC. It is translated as CASSLGGGAGGNEQYF.

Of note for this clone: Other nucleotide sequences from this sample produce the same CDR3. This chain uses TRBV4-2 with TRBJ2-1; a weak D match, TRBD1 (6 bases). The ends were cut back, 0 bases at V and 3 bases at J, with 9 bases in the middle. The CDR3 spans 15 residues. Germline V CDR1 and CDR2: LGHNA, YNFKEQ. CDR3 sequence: CASSQDKGGYNEQFF. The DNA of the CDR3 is TGTGCCAGCAGCCAAGATAAAGGGGGCTACAATGAGCAGTTCTTC.

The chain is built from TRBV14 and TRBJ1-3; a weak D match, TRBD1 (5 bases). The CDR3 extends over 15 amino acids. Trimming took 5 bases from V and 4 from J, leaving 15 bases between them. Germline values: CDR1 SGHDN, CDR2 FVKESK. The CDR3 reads CASSEGIWDGNTIYF. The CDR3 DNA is TGTGCCAGCAGCGAGGGGATATGGGACGGAAACACCATATATTTT.

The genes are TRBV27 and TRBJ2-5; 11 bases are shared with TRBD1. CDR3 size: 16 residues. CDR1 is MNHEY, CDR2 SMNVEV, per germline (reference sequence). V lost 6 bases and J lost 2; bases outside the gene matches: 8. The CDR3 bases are TGTGCCAGCAGCGATCTGAGGGACAGGGGGCAAGAGACCCAGTACTTC. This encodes CASSDLRDRGQETQYF.

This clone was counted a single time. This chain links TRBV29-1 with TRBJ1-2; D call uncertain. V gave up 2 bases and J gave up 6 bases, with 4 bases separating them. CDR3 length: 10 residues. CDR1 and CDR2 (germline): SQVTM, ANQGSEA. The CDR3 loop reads CSVEFNGYTF. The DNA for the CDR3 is TGCAGCGTTGAATTCAATGGCTACACCTTC. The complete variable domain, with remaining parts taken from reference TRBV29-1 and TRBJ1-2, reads SAVISQKPSRDICQRGTSLTIQCQVDSQVTMMFWYRQQPGQSLTLIATANQGSEATYESGFVIDKFPISRPNLTFSTLTVSNMSPEDSSIYLCSVEFNGYTFGSGTRLTVV.